These T cell receptor beta chains were read from a single sample in a study of cytomegalovirus exposure and HLA in healthy donors. Sequencing was performed with immunoSEQ multiplex PCR; in TCRdb, only in-frame clones are kept and a portion is missing. This table lists around 100,000 clones. Sequencing input: PBMCs. Receptors originate from a man in his forties in good health and CMV-seronegative. Both conserved end residues are part of each CDR3. D genes are given only for firm matches.

j_call v_call d_call cdr3_aa cdr3_nt
TRBJ1-5 TRBV11-2 - CASSLGRGNSNQPQHF TGTGCCAGCAGCTTGGGTCGAGGGAATAGCAATCAGCCCCAGCATTTT
TRBJ2-1 TRBV7-2 TRBD2 CASSLVGSGAYNEQFF TGTGCCAGCAGCTTAGTGGGTAGCGGGGCCTACAATGAGCAGTTCTTC
TRBJ2-3 TRBV7-2 - CASSLAGAGLGTDTQYF TGTGCCAGCAGCTTAGCGGGGGCGGGTCTGGGCACAGATACGCAGTATTTT
TRBJ1-5 TRBV28 - CASRPRLAGQPQHF TGTGCCAGCAGGCCGAGGTTAGCGGGTCAGCCCCAGCATTTT
TRBJ2-5 TRBV5-1 - CASSLTGGSQETQYF TGCGCCAGCAGCTTGACAGGCGGTTCCCAAGAGACCCAGTACTTC
TRBJ2-1 TRBV5-1 TRBD2 CASSLVPGGAHYNEQFF TGCGCCAGCAGCTTGGTTCCGGGGGGGGCCCACTACAATGAGCAGTTCTTC
TRBJ1-2 TRBV21-1 - CASTTNYGYTF TGTGCCAGCACCACTAACTATGGCTACACCTTC
TRBJ2-1 TRBV19 TRBD2 CASSQSLAANSEQFF TGTGCCAGTAGCCAGTCCCTAGCGGCCAACTCTGAGCAGTTCTTC
TRBJ2-5 TRBV7-2 TRBD1 CASSPRTGGETQYF TGTGCCAGCAGCCCCCGGACAGGGGGGGAGACCCAGTACTTC
TRBJ2-5 TRBV18 TRBD2 CASSPPVRLAGGPSGTQYF TGTGCCAGCTCACCACCGGTACGACTAGCGGGGGGCCCGAGTGGGACCCAGTACTTC
TRBJ2-3 TRBV6-1 TRBD2 CASSEAGLAITQYF TGTGCCAGCAGTGAGGCGGGACTAGCGATTACGCAGTATTTT
TRBJ2-5 TRBV19 TRBD1 CASSRQGIARGETQYF TGTGCCAGTAGCAGACAGGGTATCGCCCGCGGGGAGACCCAGTACTTC
TRBJ2-1 TRBV30 - CAWSLGPSSYNEQFF TGTGCCTGGAGTTTGGGCCCGAGCTCCTACAATGAGCAGTTCTTC
TRBJ2-7 TRBV6-1 - CASSEGDWRSSYEQYF TGTGCCAGCAGTGAAGGTGATTGGAGGAGCTCCTACGAGCAGTACTTC
TRBJ2-3 TRBV29-1 TRBD2 CSVVGPQKKTSGITDTQYF TGCAGCGTTGTCGGCCCACAAAAGAAGACTAGCGGGATTACAGATACGCAGTATTTT
TRBJ2-2 TRBV5-1 - CASSFLGQNTGELFF TGCGCCAGCAGCTTCCTCGGACAGAACACCGGGGAGCTGTTTTTT
TRBJ2-5 TRBV7-9 TRBD1 CASKTGQQETQYF TGTGCCAGCAAGACGGGACAGCAAGAGACCCAGTACTTC
TRBJ1-3 TRBV7-6 - CASSLASGLSGNTIYF TGTGCCAGCAGCTTAGCGTCAGGGCTCTCTGGAAACACCATATATTTT
TRBJ2-2 TRBV5-1 - CASSLDLGQGTGELFF TGCGCCAGCAGCTTGGATCTGGGCCAGGGCACCGGGGAGCTGTTTTTT
TRBJ1-3 TRBV6-1 - CASSGLWQGGNTIYF TGTGCCAGCAGTGGGCTGTGGCAGGGTGGTAACACCATATATTTT
TRBJ2-1 TRBV6-5 TRBD1 CASSPGTGASNEQFF TGTGCCAGCAGTCCAGGGACAGGGGCCTCCAATGAGCAGTTCTTC
TRBJ2-1 TRBV5-1 TRBD2 CASSLALAGWDEQFF TGCGCCAGCAGCTTGGCACTAGCGGGCTGGGATGAGCAGTTCTTC
TRBJ2-7 TRBV6-1 TRBD2 CAIPESGTTPYEQYF TGTGCCATACCAGAGAGCGGGACGACCCCCTACGAGCAGTACTTC
TRBJ2-1 TRBV28 TRBD2 CGSGRGPQFF TGTGGTAGCGGGAGGGGACCGCAGTTCTTC
TRBJ1-6 TRBV18 - CASSSEPGEGSPLHF TGTGCCAGCTCATCAGAACCCGGTGAGGGATCACCCCTCCACTTT
TRBJ2-2 TRBV5-1 - CASSYQGRPGTGELFF TGCGCCAGCAGCTATCAGGGGCGGCCGGGGACCGGGGAGCTGTTTTTT
TRBJ2-5 TRBV6-1 - CASSEHLRTQYF TGTGCCAGCAGTGAACACCTTAGGACCCAGTACTTC
TRBJ2-7 TRBV30 TRBD2 CAWTPLAAPYEQYF TGTGCCTGGACCCCACTAGCGGCCCCGTACGAGCAGTACTTC
TRBJ2-7 TRBV6-1 TRBD1 CASRTGYAYEQYF TGTGCCAGCAGGACAGGGTACGCCTACGAGCAGTACTTC
TRBJ2-3 TRBV10-3 TRBD2 CAISRSGGEFGTQYF TGTGCCATCAGCCGCAGCGGGGGTGAATTTGGTACGCAGTATTTT
TRBJ1-2 TRBV6-1 TRBD1 CASSEYRDRGGGYTF TGTGCCAGCAGTGAATACCGAGACAGGGGCGGGGGCTACACCTTC
TRBJ2-1 TRBV6-5 TRBD1 CASRQGASEQFF TGTGCCAGCAGACAGGGGGCTAGTGAGCAGTTCTTC
TRBJ2-1 TRBV2 - CASSLERGYNEQFF TGTGCCAGCAGTCTGGAAAGGGGCTACAATGAGCAGTTCTTC
TRBJ2-5 TRBV4-1 TRBD1 CASSQEGQGGQETQYF TGCGCCAGCAGCCAAGAAGGACAGGGGGGACAAGAGACCCAGTACTTC
TRBJ2-7 TRBV2 TRBD1 CASSSYTGVVGEQYF TGTGCCAGCAGTTCGTACACAGGGGTTGTCGGCGAGCAGTACTTC
TRBJ2-3 TRBV7-8 TRBD2 CASSSPLASGTPDTQYF TGTGCCAGCAGCTCCCCACTTGCTAGCGGGACCCCAGATACGCAGTATTTT
TRBJ2-5 TRBV28 TRBD1 CASSFPKPGQITETQYF TGTGCCAGCAGTTTTCCCAAACCGGGACAGATTACAGAGACCCAGTACTTC
TRBJ2-7 TRBV6-1 TRBD2 CAVLAGGPDEQYF TGTGCCGTCTTAGCGGGGGGGCCCGACGAGCAGTACTTC
TRBJ2-1 TRBV2 - CASTRQNNEQFF TGTGCCAGCACACGCCAGAACAATGAGCAGTTCTTC